A selection of T cell receptor beta chains follows, all from one sample in a study of blood T cells in healthy people across ages. TCRdb processed the 5' RACE reads anew with MiXCR; each CDR3 protein has one entry. The table shows 1.5 million to 2 million distinct CDR3 sequences, with roughly 27% occurring only once. What was sequenced was blood. These TCRs come from a woman aged 30 to 39 in good health. The CDR3 runs from the conserved cysteine through the conserved F or W. A D gene is named only where the DNA matches it firmly. Clone size is not always given. Where it is, it says once, few, many or a class for expanded clones.

V gene,CDR3 length,D gene,clone size,J gene,CDR3 protein,CDR3 DNA
TRBV9,18,TRBD1,NA,TRBJ1-1,CASSALAVGRQGYTEAFF,TGTGCCAGCAGCGCGTTGGCCGTAGGTCGACAGGGATACACTGAAGCTTTCTTT
TRBV7-2,17,NA,few,TRBJ1-5,CASSLEGYEYSNQPQHF,TGTGCCAGCAGCTTAGAAGGTTATGAGTATAGCAATCAGCCTCAGCATTTT
TRBV6-6,12,NA,few,TRBJ2-1,CASSPLPYEQFF,TGTGCCAGCAGCCCCCTCCCATACGAGCAGTTCTTC
TRBV18,15,TRBD2,NA,TRBJ2-3,CASSPPSTSGDTQYF,TGTGCCAGCTCACCACCGTCGACTAGCGGGGATACGCAGTATTTT
TRBV30,16,TRBD2,few,TRBJ2-7,CAWSGGTSGGAYEQYF,TGTGCCTGGAGTGGCGGGACTAGCGGGGGGGCCTACGAGCAGTACTTC
TRBV30,13,NA,NA,TRBJ1-5,CAFADRTNQPQHF,TGTGCCTTCGCGGACAGAACCAATCAGCCCCAGCATTTT
TRBV7-9,17,NA,few,TRBJ2-5,CASSFGTAGRLGNEQYF,TGTGCCAGCAGCTTTGGAACCGCGGGACGTTTAGGGAATGAGCAGTACTTC
TRBV6-5,14,NA,many,TRBJ1-2,CASSYSAAGNGYTF,TGTGCCAGCAGTTACTCCGCGGCAGGGAATGGCTACACCTTC
TRBV4-1,15,TRBD1,few,TRBJ2-3,CASSQPTGRTDTQYF,TGCGCCAGCAGCCAACCGACAGGGCGCACAGATACGCAGTATTTT
TRBV20-1,11,NA,few,TRBJ1-2,CSARTGGGYTF,TGCAGTGCCAGGACGGGGGGAGGCTACACCTTC